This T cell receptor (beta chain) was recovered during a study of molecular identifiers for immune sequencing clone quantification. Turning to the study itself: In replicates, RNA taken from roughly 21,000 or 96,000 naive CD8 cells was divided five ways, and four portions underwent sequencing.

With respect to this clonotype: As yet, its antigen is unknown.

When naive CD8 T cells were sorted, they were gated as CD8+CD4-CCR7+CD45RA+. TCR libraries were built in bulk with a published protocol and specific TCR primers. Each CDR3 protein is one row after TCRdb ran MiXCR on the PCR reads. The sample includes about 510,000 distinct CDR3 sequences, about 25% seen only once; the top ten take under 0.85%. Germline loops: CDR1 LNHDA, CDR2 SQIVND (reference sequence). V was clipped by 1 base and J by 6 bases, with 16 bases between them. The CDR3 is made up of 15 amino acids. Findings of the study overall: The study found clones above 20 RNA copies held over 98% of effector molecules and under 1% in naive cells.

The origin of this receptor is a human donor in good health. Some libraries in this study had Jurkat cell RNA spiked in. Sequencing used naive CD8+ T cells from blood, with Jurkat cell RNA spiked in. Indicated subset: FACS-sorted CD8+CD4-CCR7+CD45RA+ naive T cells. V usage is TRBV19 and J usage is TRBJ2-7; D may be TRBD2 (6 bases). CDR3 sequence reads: CASSIASEGSVEQYF. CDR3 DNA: TGTGCCAGTAGTATAGCGTCGGAGGGGTCGGTCGAGCAGTACTTC.